The 20 T cell receptor beta chains reported below all come from one sample, sequenced in a study of cytomegalovirus exposure and HLA in healthy donors. Primers included in the PCR were 60 Vbeta and 13 Jbeta primers. Using immunoSEQ multiplex PCR, the repertoire was profiled, and TCRdb retains in-frame clones only, with some absent. The sample shows about 160,000 clones, around 77% of them seen only once. Sequenced material: PBMCs. The receptor source for this set is a man younger than 45 in good health and CMV-seropositive.

V and J are TRBV6-5 and TRBJ2-1; a possible D gene is TRBD1 (6 bases). Trimming stripped 0 bases from V and 7 bases from J, with 7 bases between. This CDR3 contains 13 residues. Germline assignment: CDR1 MNHEY and CDR2 SVGAGI. The CDR3: CASSYSDRNEQFF. In DNA, the CDR3 is TGTGCCAGCAGTTACTCGGACAGAAATGAGCAGTTCTTC.

This clone has more than one count but fewer than ten. This rearrangement joins TRBV6-1 to TRBJ1-5; D might be TRBD1 (5 bases). The CDR3 has 13 amino acids. CDR1 is MNHNS, CDR2 SASEGT, per germline. The germline V and J ends were trimmed by 7 bases and 0 bases, with 7 bases remaining between them. Here the CDR3 reads CASKRGSNQPQHF. The CDR3, as DNA: TGTGCCAGCAAAAGGGGTAGCAATCAGCCCCAGCATTTT.

The chain recombines TRBV5-1 with TRBJ2-7, with 7 bases lining up with TRBD1. After removal of 0 bases from V and 3 bases from J, the junction contained 6 bases not matched to a gene. CDR3 length equals 15 residues. Germline-derived CDR1 and CDR2 are SGHRS and YFSETQ. CDR3 region: CASSLGGTENYEQYF. CDR3 coding DNA: TGCGCCAGCAGCTTGGGTGGGACAGAGAACTACGAGCAGTACTTC. The full variable domain, with the rest looked up from reference TRBV5-1 and TRBJ2-7, is KAGVTQTPRYLIKTRGQQVTLSCSPISGHRSVSWYQQTPGQGLQFLFEYFSETQRNKGNFPGRFSGRQFSNSRSEMNVSTLELGDSALYLCASSLGGTENYEQYFGPGTRLTVT.

The V gene is TRBV29-1, the J gene TRBJ1-4, with 9 bases identical to TRBD1. Per germline, CDR1 SQVTM and CDR2 ANQGSEA. Losses at the gene ends were 6 bases for V and 5 bases for J; bases not matched to a gene: 4. This CDR3 contains 13 residues. The CDR3 region has the DNA TGCAGCGTCGCCGGGACAGGGAATGAAAAACTGTTTTTT. This sequence encodes CSVAGTGNEKLFF.

CDR3 loop: CASSVTGLAATDTQYF. CDR3 in DNA: TGTGCCAGCAGCGTAACCGGACTAGCGGCTACAGATACGCAGTATTTT. The V gene is TRBV9, the J gene TRBJ2-3, with 10 positions matching TRBD2. Germline V CDR1 and CDR2: SGDLS, YYNGEE. This CDR3 has 16 residues. Germline trimming cut 1 base from V and 3 bases from J; bases unmatched to any gene: 5.

V gene TRBV29-1 combines with J gene TRBJ1-5, with 9 bases matching TRBD1. This CDR3 has 14 residues. Germline loops: CDR1 SQVTM, CDR2 ANQGSEA. Trimming removed 8 bases from V and 0 bases from J; junction bases left unmatched: 5. CDR3 DNA: TGCAGCTTCAGGACAGGGGATAGCAATCAGCCCCAGCATTTT. It yields the protein CSFRTGDSNQPQHF. Based on the CDR3 plus reference TRBV29-1 and TRBJ1-5, the full variable domain is SAVISQKPSRDICQRGTSLTIQCQVDSQVTMMFWYRQQPGQSLTLIATANQGSEATYESGFVIDKFPISRPNLTFSTLTVSNMSPEDSSIYLCSFRTGDSNQPQHFGDGTRLSIL.

This clone has just one count. The J gene is TRBJ2-1, the V gene TRBV18; possibly TRBD2 for D (5 bases). CDR3 length equals 16 residues. Germline values: CDR1 KGHSH, CDR2 LQKENI. Trimming stripped 0 bases from V and 1 base from J, with 10 bases between. DNA for the CDR3: TGTGCCAGCTCACCACCGGCCGGGGTTTCCTACAATGAGCAGTTCTTC. Translated: CASSPPAGVSYNEQFF.

J is TRBJ1-2 and V is TRBV28; 7 bases match TRBD1. The V gene end was trimmed by 8 bases and the J gene end by 3 bases; junction bases not matched to a gene: 3. The length of the CDR3 is 12 residues. Germline V CDR1 and CDR2: MDHEN, SYDVKM. This chain's CDR3 is CASVQGHYGYTF. The DNA of the CDR3 is TGTGCCAGCGTACAGGGGCACTATGGCTACACCTTC.

This chain joins TRBV18 and TRBJ2-7; a possible D gene is TRBD2 (6 bases). CDR1 and CDR2 (germline): KGHSH, LQKENI. V lost 0 bases to trimming and J lost 6 bases, with 15 bases between them. The CDR3 loop spans 15 amino acids. The CDR3 sequence: CASSPPSGRRGEQYF. The CDR3 DNA is TGTGCCAGCTCACCACCGAGCGGCAGGCGGGGCGAGCAGTACTTC.

This clone was observed a handful of times. The chain recombines TRBV7-3 with TRBJ2-3; the match to TRBD2 covers 8 bases. Germline assignment: CDR1 SGHTA and CDR2 FQGTGA. Trimming took 2 bases from V and 4 from J; bases not matched to a gene: 2. This CDR3 comprises 14 residues. The CDR3 here is CASSLSGLADTQYF. The CDR3 DNA reads as TGTGCCAGCAGCTTATCGGGACTAGCAGATACGCAGTATTTT.

The chain has TRBV5-6 and TRBJ1-2, with D hard to call. Trimming cost V 6 bases and J 5 bases, with 20 bases left between them. Germline V lookup: CDR1 SGHDT, CDR2 YYEEEE. This CDR3 comprises 15 residues. CDR3 amino acids: CASTYRPGPRYGYTF. For the CDR3, the DNA is TGTGCCAGCACCTACCGACCGGGTCCGCGGTATGGCTACACCTTC.

The chain employs TRBV29-1 and TRBJ2-3; 16 bases line up with TRBD2. Germline V gene data show CDR1 as SQVTM and CDR2 as ANQGSEA. The CDR3 runs to 15 residues. J gave up 8 bases and V 6 bases, and 8 bases lay outside the gene matches. This chain's CDR3 is CSVPGLAGGRGTQYF. The CDR3 bases are TGCAGCGTCCCGGGACTAGCGGGGGGGCGGGGTACGCAGTATTTT.

This chain joins TRBV9 and TRBJ1-1; 9 bases match TRBD1. The CDR3 spans 14 residues. The junction had 10 bases not matched to a gene; V was cut back by 7 bases and J by 6 bases. Germline CDR1 SGDLS, CDR2 YYNGEE. The CDR3 reads CASGDRDRVAEAFF. CDR3 bases: TGTGCCAGCGGGGACCGGGACAGGGTGGCTGAAGCTTTCTTT.

This CDR3 reads CASSSGITGNTIYF. CDR3 DNA: TGTGCCAGCAGCTCAGGGATTACTGGAAACACCATATATTTT. The rearrangement uses TRBV11-2 and TRBJ1-3; D is possibly TRBD1 (5 bases). The germline gives CDR1 SGHAT, CDR2 FQNNGV. This CDR3 comprises 14 residues. The V gene lost 4 bases and the J gene lost 2 bases, with 9 bases spanning the gap.

The gene calls are TRBV5-1 and TRBJ2-7, with 9 bases lining up with TRBD1. The CDR3 extends over 14 amino acids. Trimming took 4 bases from V and 3 from J; bases not matched to a gene: 5. Germline V CDR1 and CDR2: SGHRS, YFSETQ. The CDR3 DNA sequence: TGCGCCAGCAGCCCCGGGACAGGGAACTACGAGCAGTACTTC. Amino acids: CASSPGTGNYEQYF.

This chain connects TRBV28 to TRBJ1-5; 12 positions match TRBD1. The trim removed 6 bases at V and 2 bases at J, leaving 5 bases unmatched. This CDR3 region has 16 residues. Germline V gives CDR1 MDHEN, CDR2 SYDVKM. The CDR3 region has the DNA TGTGCCAGCAGCTCGGGACAGGGGGCTCGCAATCAGCCCCAGCATTTT. Translated: CASSSGQGARNQPQHF.

V and J are TRBV2 and TRBJ2-7; D ambiguous. The germline V and J ends were trimmed by 1 base and 2 bases, with 6 bases remaining between them. CDR1 and CDR2 (germline): SNHLY, FYNNEI. There are 13 residues in the CDR3. CDR3 sequence (DNA): TGTGCCAGCAGTGAAGAGCATGCCTACGAGCAGTACTTC. Amino acids: CASSEEHAYEQYF. The variable domain in full, with the rest retrieved from reference TRBV2 and TRBJ2-7, is EPEVTQTPSHQVTQMGQEVILRCVPISNHLYFYWYRQILGQKVEFLVSFYNNEISEKSEIFDDQFSVERPDGSNFTLKIRSTKLEDSAMYFCASSEEHAYEQYFGPGTRLTVT.

V and J are TRBV7-3 and TRBJ2-7, with D possibly TRBD1 on 5 matching bases. V was pared by 5 bases and J by 7 bases, with 12 bases between. The V gene's germline CDR1 is SGHTA and CDR2 FQGTGA. The CDR3 sequence is 12 residues long. This chain's CDR3 is CASSPGRVEQYF. For the CDR3, the DNA is TGTGCCAGCAGCCCCGGCAGGGTTGAGCAGTACTTC.

The chain employs TRBV5-1 and TRBJ2-7; no reliable D call. Germline values: CDR1 SGHRS, CDR2 YFSETQ. Between the trimmed V and J ends, which lost 0 bases and 3 bases, there was a span of 10 bases. This CDR3 region has 14 residues. CDR3: CASSLGTSNYEQYF. The CDR3 DNA follows: TGCGCCAGCAGCTTGGGCACAAGTAACTACGAGCAGTACTTC.

The CDR3 DNA reads TGTGCCAGCAAGGCTAGCGGGGACCCCAGGGAGACCCAGTACTTC. This encodes CASKASGDPRETQYF. The chain combines TRBV6-1 with TRBJ2-5; 9 positions agree with TRBD2. Germline V lookup: CDR1 MNHNS, CDR2 SASEGT. J lost 5 bases, V lost 7 bases, and 11 bases had no gene match. This CDR3 is built from 15 residues.